These 30 T cell receptor beta chains originate from one sample sequenced in a study of T cells in Graves' hyperthyroidism and ophthalmopathy. Amplified regions were TCR beta CDR3 sequences from RNA transcripts. A set of HTBI primers served as the primers for a first-round RT-PCR of the TCR CDR3. TCRdb re-called the multiplex PCR reads with MiXCR, one entry per CDR3 protein. Of around 300,000 distinct CDR3 sequences in the sample, approximately 14% were seen once. The source material was blood. The source is a woman in her thirties or forties with Graves' hyperthyroidism.

The chain carries TRBV5-1 and TRBJ2-7, with 13 bases that match TRBD2. From germline, CDR1 is SGHRS and CDR2 YFSETQ. The CDR3 loop spans 16 amino acids. With 4 bases clipped from V and 3 bases from J, the junction kept 7 bases outside the gene matches. DNA for the CDR3: TGCGCCAGCAGCCTCCAGGGACTAGCGGGAAACTACGAGCAGTACTTC. This codes for CASSLQGLAGNYEQYF. Full variable domain (outside the CDR3, taken from reference TRBV5-1 and TRBJ2-7): KAGVTQTPRYLIKTRGQQVTLSCSPISGHRSVSWYQQTPGQGLQFLFEYFSETQRNKGNFPGRFSGRQFSNSRSEMNVSTLELGDSALYLCASSLQGLAGNYEQYFGPGTRLTVT.

This clonotype has ten or more counts. The chain joins TRBV30 to TRBJ1-5; the D is unclear. Trimming removed 3 bases at V and 2 bases at J, with 11 bases between. This CDR3 is 14 amino acids long. Germline-derived CDR1 and CDR2 are GTSNPN and SVGIG (reference sequence). In nucleotides, the CDR3 is TGTGCCTGGAGCCGGCAGTTGGGCAATCAGCCCCAGCATTTT. Its protein product is CAWSRQLGNQPQHF.

This clonotype was found many times. V is TRBV7-3 and J is TRBJ2-7, with 7 positions matching TRBD1. The CDR3 length is 15 residues. V was pared by 1 base and J by 3 bases, with 6 bases of the junction left unmatched. Germline V gives CDR1 SGHTA, CDR2 FQGTGA. The CDR3 nucleotides are TGTGCCAGCAGCTTAATGACAGGGAAAGGCTACGAGCAGTACTTC. Encoded protein: CASSLMTGKGYEQYF.

This clonotype appeared many times. The chain links TRBV7-8 to TRBJ1-1, with D unclear. This CDR3 has 15 residues. Trimming stripped 3 bases from V and 2 bases from J, with 13 bases between. Per the germline V gene, CDR1 is SGHVS and CDR2 is FQNEAQ. Written as DNA, the CDR3 is TGTGCCAGCAGCTTCAGACTGGGGTTAAACACTGAAGCTTTCTTT. Amino acids: CASSFRLGLNTEAFF.

This clonotype was picked up many times. The rearrangement joins TRBV5-8 to TRBJ1-1; 10 nucleotides agree with TRBD1. V was clipped by 1 base and J by 3 bases; unmatched bases: 3. CDR3 length: 15 residues. Germline V gene lookup returns CDR1 SGHTS and CDR2 YDEGEE. CDR3 in DNA: TGTGCCAGCAGCTTGTGGGACAGGGGAGACACTGAAGCTTTCTTT. Protein sequence: CASSLWDRGDTEAFF.

This clonotype was found many times. This sequence joins TRBV20-1 and TRBJ2-7; 8 nucleotides align to TRBD1. The germline gives CDR1 DFQATT, CDR2 SNEGSKA (reference sequence). CDR3 length: 14 amino acids. The J segment lost 5 bases and the V segment lost 4 bases, leaving 10 bases of the junction unmatched. This CDR3 reads CSAILGQGQNEQYF. Here the CDR3 DNA reads TGCAGTGCTATACTAGGACAGGGTCAGAACGAGCAGTACTTC.

This clonotype was picked up many times. The chain is built from TRBV7-9 and TRBJ1-1; D is unclear. Trimming removed 4 bases at V and 3 bases at J, with 6 bases between. The CDR3 is made up of 12 amino acids. CDR1 and CDR2 from the germline V gene are SEHNR and FQNEAQ (reference sequence). CDR3 sequence: CASSSRYTEAFF. The CDR3 bases are TGTGCCAGCAGCTCTAGGTACACTGAAGCTTTCTTT.

The chain couples TRBV20-1 to TRBJ2-1; D might be TRBD1 (5 bases). V lost 1 base and J lost 4, with 8 bases in between. The CDR3 totals 13 residues. Looked up from germline, CDR1 is DFQATT and CDR2 is SNEGSKA (reference sequence). The CDR3: CSARGPGYNEQFF. CDR3 nucleotide sequence: TGCAGTGCTAGAGGCCCAGGGTACAATGAGCAGTTCTTC.

This clonotype was recorded a few times. The rearrangement uses TRBV29-1 and TRBJ2-1; possibly TRBD1 or TRBD2 for D (5 bases each). This CDR3 region has 12 residues. V was shortened by 4 bases and J by 3 bases, with 7 bases between the two germline ends. Germline loops: CDR1 SQVTM, CDR2 ANQGSEA. CDR3 in amino acids: CSVGDLYNEQFF. In DNA, the CDR3 is TGCAGCGTTGGGGACCTCTACAATGAGCAGTTCTTC.

The sample holds many counts of this clonotype. The V call is TRBV2, the J call TRBJ1-2; tentatively, D is TRBD1 (6 bases). This CDR3 has 13 residues. V was cut by 5 bases and J by 4 bases, with 11 bases left in between. CDR1 is SNHLY and CDR2 is FYNNEI in the germline V gene. In DNA form, the CDR3 reads TGTGCCAGCAGTACAGGGAGGAGCTATGGCTACACCTTC. Its protein product is CASSTGRSYGYTF.

The chain has TRBV18 and TRBJ2-3; D is possibly TRBD2 (5 bases). Trimming removed 1 base at V and 0 bases at J, with 5 bases between. This CDR3 has 14 residues. Germline CDR1 and CDR2: KGHSH and LQKENI. The CDR3: CASSPRTSTDTQYF. CDR3 coding DNA: TGTGCCAGCTCACCACGGACTAGCACAGATACGCAGTATTTT.

This clonotype was recorded at least ten times. The rearrangement links TRBV25-1 to TRBJ2-7; 10 nucleotides match TRBD2. Looked up from germline, CDR1 is MGHDK and CDR2 is SYGVNS. The CDR3 has 15 residues. Trimming at V came to 1 base and at J to 2 bases, leaving 2 bases not matched to a gene. The CDR3 protein is CASSESLAGTYEQYF. CDR3 sequence (DNA): TGTGCCAGCAGTGAATCACTAGCGGGAACCTACGAGCAGTACTTC.

This clonotype was counted many times. The rearrangement joins TRBV19 to TRBJ1-2, with no clear D. The ends were cut back, 4 bases at V and 0 bases at J, with 6 bases in the middle. The CDR3 spans 13 residues. Germline V gene sequence: CDR1 LNHDA, CDR2 SQIVND (reference sequence). The CDR3 loop reads CASSKSSNYGYTF. The CDR3 DNA sequence: TGTGCCAGTAGTAAGAGTTCTAACTATGGCTACACCTTC.

The rearrangement links TRBV20-1 to TRBJ1-6; D is perhaps TRBD1 (5 bases). Between the trimmed V and J ends, which lost 0 bases and 4 bases, there was a span of 13 bases. The CDR3 consists of 16 residues. Germline CDR1 DFQATT, CDR2 SNEGSKA (reference sequence). CDR3 region: CSARDRAGNYNSPLHF. For the CDR3, the DNA is TGCAGTGCTAGAGATCGGGCAGGGAATTATAATTCACCCCTCCACTTT.

This clonotype was seen repeatedly, ten times or more. The chain employs TRBV7-2 and TRBJ1-4; D unclear. Germline V lookup: CDR1 SGHTA, CDR2 FQGNSA. Deletions cut 3 bases from V and 3 bases from J, with 11 bases between. This CDR3 contains 15 residues. Here the CDR3 DNA reads TGTGCCAGCAGCTTTTTCGGCGGGGCTAATGAAAAACTGTTTTTT. This translates into CASSFFGGANEKLFF.

The chain recombines TRBV12-3 or TRBV12-4 with TRBJ2-5; the D is unclear. Trimming stripped 0 bases from V and 2 bases from J, with 4 bases between. The CDR3 extends over 13 amino acids. DNA of the CDR3: TGTGCCAGCAGTTTAGCGCTACAAGAGACCCAGTACTTC. This codes for CASSLALQETQYF.

This clonotype was observed at least ten times. The chain joins TRBV2 to TRBJ1-1; D gene ambiguous. The CDR3 is 14 residues long. From germline, CDR1 is SNHLY and CDR2 FYNNEI. Deletions cut 7 bases from V and 4 bases from J, with 16 bases between. The CDR3 reads CASTLGYSSTEAFF. CDR3 DNA: TGTGCCAGCACCTTAGGGTACAGCTCCACTGAAGCTTTCTTT.

This clonotype was found many times. The CDR3 reads CASSEKTGDDGELFF. As DNA, the CDR3 is TGTGCCAGCAGTGAAAAGACAGGGGATGACGGGGAGCTGTTTTTT. The V gene is TRBV2, the J gene TRBJ2-2; 8 bases align to TRBD1. After removal of 2 bases from V and 7 bases from J, the junction contained 6 bases not matched to a gene. Germline CDR1 SNHLY, CDR2 FYNNEI. The CDR3 is 15 residues long.

This clonotype was seen at least ten times. The chain's CDR3 is CASSSARAYGYTF. CDR3 nucleotide sequence: TGTGCCAGCAGCTCGGCTCGGGCGTATGGCTACACCTTC. The V call is TRBV6-1, the J call TRBJ1-2; D ambiguous. This CDR3 is built from 13 residues. Trimming removed 6 bases at V and 5 bases at J, with 13 bases between. Germline loops: CDR1 MNHNS, CDR2 SASEGT.

The rearrangement links TRBV15 to TRBJ2-7, with a possible D match to TRBD1 (6 bases). Germline V gene sequence: CDR1 LNHNV, CDR2 YYDKDF (reference sequence). This CDR3 has 15 residues. Trimming removed 2 bases at V and 6 bases at J, with 17 bases between. The CDR3, as DNA: TGTGCCACCAGCAGAACTGACAGGAACCTCTTCGAGCAGTACTTC. Protein: CATSRTDRNLFEQYF.

This clonotype was recorded many times. The chain recombines TRBV18 with TRBJ1-1; tentatively, D is TRBD1 (5 bases). V was trimmed by 3 bases and J by 3 bases, leaving 14 bases between them. Per germline, CDR1 KGHSH and CDR2 LQKENI. This CDR3 is built from 15 residues. CDR3 nucleotide sequence: TGTGCCAGCTCACCGGCCAGGGAGAGTTACACTGAAGCTTTCTTT. Its protein is CASSPARESYTEAFF.

This clonotype was seen repeatedly, ten times or more. The rearrangement uses TRBV28 and TRBJ2-7, with TRBD2 matching over 10 bases. Germline V gene sequence: CDR1 MDHEN, CDR2 SYDVKM. V shed 3 bases and J 2 bases; nucleotides not matched to a gene: 4. The CDR3 has 15 amino acids. CDR3 in DNA: TGTGCCAGCAGTTTGATAGCGGGAGGAGCCTACGAGCAGTACTTC. It is translated as CASSLIAGGAYEQYF.

This clonotype was counted between two and nine times. V is TRBV20-1 and J is TRBJ1-6, with D perhaps TRBD1 (6 bases). This CDR3 has 16 amino acids. Germline V lookup: CDR1 DFQATT, CDR2 SNEGSKA (reference sequence). Trimming cost V 0 bases and J 9 bases, with 18 bases left between them. Written as DNA, the CDR3 is TGCAGTGCTAGAGATCGGAATCGTTTGGACAGTTCACCCCTCCACTTT. Its protein product is CSARDRNRLDSSPLHF.

This clonotype showed up just a few times. The CDR3 spells CASSPRLAGRPIEQYF. The CDR3 DNA reads TGTGCCAGCAGCCCTCGACTAGCGGGACGCCCCATCGAGCAGTACTTC. The V and J genes are TRBV4-2 and TRBJ2-7, with 11 positions matching TRBD2. The germline V gene has CDR1 LGHNA and CDR2 YNFKEQ. V lost 4 bases, J lost 6 bases, and 11 bases stayed unmatched. This CDR3 is built from 16 residues.

This clonotype was recorded at least ten times. The V call is TRBV2, the J call TRBJ2-1; TRBD1 matches at 8 bases. V lost 6 bases to trimming and J lost 5 bases; unmatched junction nucleotides: 15. Looked up from germline, CDR1 is SNHLY and CDR2 is FYNNEI. The CDR3 spans 17 residues. The CDR3 DNA reads TGTGCCAGCAGCCCGACCCTCATGACAGGGGTGCACAATGAGCAGTTCTTC. Residues: CASSPTLMTGVHNEQFF.

The chain joins TRBV5-1 to TRBJ2-3; 7 nucleotides align to TRBD2. This CDR3 is 13 amino acids long. CDR1 and CDR2 from the germline V gene are SGHRS and YFSETQ. With 5 bases clipped from V and 4 bases from J, the junction kept 4 bases outside the gene matches. The CDR3 loop is CASRRESADTQYF. DNA for the CDR3: TGCGCCAGCAGGCGGGAGTCTGCAGATACGCAGTATTTT. Full variable domain (outside the CDR3, taken from reference TRBV5-1 and TRBJ2-3): KAGVTQTPRYLIKTRGQQVTLSCSPISGHRSVSWYQQTPGQGLQFLFEYFSETQRNKGNFPGRFSGRQFSNSRSEMNVSTLELGDSALYLCASRRESADTQYFGPGTRLTVL.

This clonotype was counted many times. The rearrangement uses TRBV15 and TRBJ2-3; D may correspond to TRBD1 or TRBD2 (6 bases each). This CDR3 contains 14 residues. Germline lookup yields CDR1 LNHNV and CDR2 YYDKDF (reference sequence). The V and J ends lost 0 bases and 6 bases respectively, with 10 bases between them. This chain's CDR3 is CATSRDPGADTQYF. DNA of the CDR3: TGTGCCACCAGCAGAGATCCGGGGGCCGATACGCAGTATTTT.

This sequence joins TRBV15 and TRBJ2-3, with D maybe TRBD2 (6 bases). The V end lost 2 bases, the J end lost 0 bases, and 15 bases lay between the germline ends. Germline values: CDR1 LNHNV, CDR2 YYDKDF (reference sequence). The CDR3 sequence is 17 residues long. This chain's CDR3 is CATSRSRRATSTDTQYF. The CDR3, as DNA: TGTGCCACCAGCAGATCCCGGAGGGCGACTAGCACAGATACGCAGTATTTT.

In its sample, this clonotype was seen many times. The chain has TRBV11-2 and TRBJ1-6; maybe TRBD1 (6 bases). This CDR3 contains 17 residues. Looked up from germline, CDR1 is SGHAT and CDR2 is FQNNGV. The V end lost 5 bases, the J end lost 0 bases, and 14 bases lay between the germline ends. The CDR3 region is CASSQEGTSSYNSPLHF. DNA of the CDR3: TGTGCCAGCAGCCAGGAGGGGACAAGCTCCTATAATTCACCCCTCCACTTT.

This clonotype was seen repeatedly, ten times or more. The V call is TRBV2, the J call TRBJ2-7; possibly TRBD1 or TRBD2 for D (5 bases each). V was shortened by 4 bases and J by 1 base, with 20 bases between the two germline ends. The CDR3 has 17 amino acids. CDR1 and CDR2 from the germline V gene are SNHLY and FYNNEI. CDR3 nucleotides: TGTGCCAGCAGTGGACTCCACCCCGGGACGGCTTCCTACGAGCAGTACTTC. The encoded protein is CASSGLHPGTASYEQYF.